The 3 T cell receptor beta chains presented below share a single source sample, sequenced in a study of blood T cell repertoires in COVID-19. The assay was immunoSEQ multiplex PCR, and TCRdb's table has in-frame clones only and misses some. This sample has 110,000 to 150,000 clones, with approximately 82% found just once. Material: peripheral blood. These receptors were obtained from a man aged 60 to 69 with active or convalescent COVID-19.

The chain has TRBV12-3 or TRBV12-4 and TRBJ1-5, with D unclear. The CDR3 sequence is 13 residues long. Trimming removed 4 bases from V and 3 bases from J, with 7 bases in between. CDR3 DNA sequence: TGTGCCAGCAGTTCCCGGGTCAATCAGCCCCAGCATTTT. Its translation: CASSSRVNQPQHF.

This chain uses TRBV30 with TRBJ2-2; no firm D call. The length of the CDR3 is 13 residues. V gave up 0 bases and J gave up 5 bases, with 7 bases separating them. The germline V gene encodes CDR1 GTSNPN and CDR2 SVGIG (reference sequence). This chain's CDR3 is CAWSVLSTGELFF. For the CDR3, the DNA is TGTGCCTGGAGTGTACTTAGTACCGGGGAGCTGTTTTTT. Supplemented by reference TRBV30 and TRBJ2-2, the full variable domain reads SQTIHQWPATLVQPVGSPLSLECTVEGTSNPNLYWYRQAAGRGLQLLFYSVGIGQISSEVPQNLSASRPQDRQFILSSKKLLLSDSGFYLCAWSVLSTGELFFGEGSRLTVL.

The J gene is TRBJ2-2, the V gene TRBV27; D is unclear. CDR1 and CDR2 (germline): MNHEY, SMNVEV (reference sequence). This CDR3 has 14 residues. V was trimmed by 0 bases and J by 7 bases, leaving 9 bases between them. DNA for the CDR3: TGTGCCAGCAGTTTATCGTCTGGCGGCGGGGAGCTGTTTTTT. Protein sequence: CASSLSSGGGELFF.